A selection of T cell receptor beta chains follows, all from one sample in a study of technical replicates of blood from a handful of donors. Here immunoSEQ multiplex PCR was the method, and the copy in TCRdb shows in-frame clones only, minus some. The sample includes approximately 89,000 clones, about 93% seen only once; the top ten take about 0.39%. Sequenced input: T cells isolated from PBMCs. These receptors originate from a human donor in good health. Each CDR3 is given with its conserved first and last residue. Each record gives: clone size, D gene, J gene, V gene, CDR3 DNA, CDR3 protein. A D gene is named only where the DNA matches it firmly. Some rows mark clone size as missing; the rest say once, few, many or name a class of expanded clone.

NA	NA	TRBJ2-7	TRBV9	TGTGCCAGCGGGGAGGGGGATTCCTACGAGCAGTACTTC	CASGEGDSYEQYF
NA	NA	TRBJ2-1	TRBV30	TGTGCCTGGAGTGCCATGCCTAGCGAGTCGTACAATGAGCAGTTCTTC	CAWSAMPSESYNEQFF
NA	TRBD1	TRBJ2-7	TRBV2	TGTGCCAGCATTAAGAGGGACAGTACCTACGAGCAGTACTTC	CASIKRDSTYEQYF
NA	NA	TRBJ2-5	TRBV11-2	TGTGCCAGCAGCTTAGGCAGCCAAGAGACCCAGTACTTC	CASSLGSQETQYF
NA	NA	TRBJ2-1	TRBV5-1	TGCGCCAGCAGCTTTACTACTCCCCGCACGGATGAGCAGTTCTTC	CASSFTTPRTDEQFF
NA	NA	TRBJ2-1	TRBV6-1	TGTGCCAGCAGTGTGAGTCTACGTAGCTCCTACAATGAGCAGTTCTTC	CASSVSLRSSYNEQFF
NA	NA	TRBJ1-1	TRBV6-5	TGTGCCAGCGTCCAGGGATTGAACACTGAAGCTTTCTTT	CASVQGLNTEAFF
NA	NA	TRBJ2-7	TRBV7-9	TGTGCCAGCAGCCCTTGGACTGAGACCCCCTACGAGCAGTACTTC	CASSPWTETPYEQYF
NA	NA	TRBJ1-5	TRBV19	TGTGCCAGTAAGATTGGCGGGGGCATTAATCAGCCCCAGCATTTT	CASKIGGGINQPQHF
NA	NA	TRBJ2-2	TRBV19	TGTGCCAGTAGGACCTCAGGCAGAAACACCGGGGAGCTGTTTTTT	CASRTSGRNTGELFF
NA	NA	TRBJ2-5	TRBV4-3	TGCGCCAGCAGCCGCACCACCGGGACACCACAAGAGACCCAGTACTTC	CASSRTTGTPQETQYF
NA	TRBD1	TRBJ1-2	TRBV6-5	TGTGCCAGCAGTTTGGGACAGGGGATTGGCGGCTACACCTTC	CASSLGQGIGGYTF
NA	NA	TRBJ2-5	TRBV10-3	TGTGCCCCGAGGGGGCTAGCGAGTTCCCAAGAGACCCAGTACTTC	CAPRGLASSQETQYF
once	NA	TRBJ1-2	TRBV9	TGTGCCAGCAGCGTGAGGGAAAAGAATGGCTACACCTTC	CASSVREKNGYTF
NA	TRBD1	TRBJ1-5	TRBV5-8	TGTGCCAGCAGCTCGGGGACAGGGGGCGGTCAGCCCCAGCATTTT	CASSSGTGGGQPQHF
NA	TRBD2	TRBJ2-7	TRBV19	TGTGCCAGTAGTATAGTTCTAGCGGGAGACGAGCAGTACTTC	CASSIVLAGDEQYF
NA	TRBD1	TRBJ2-7	TRBV6-1	TGTGCCAGCAGTGAATCGGGAAACAGGGGCCTCTACGAGCAGTACTTC	CASSESGNRGLYEQYF
once	NA	TRBJ2-5	TRBV5-1	TGCGCCAGCAGCTTGCCAGGGGATGGGGAGACCCAGTACTTC	CASSLPGDGETQYF
NA	NA	TRBJ2-1	TRBV5-1	TGCGCCAGCAGCTTGGGACTACTTATTAGGGCCAATTTTATGGATGAGCAGTTCTTC	CASSLGLLIRANFMDEQFF
NA	NA	TRBJ1-2	TRBV10-3	TGTGCCATCAGTGAGGGGGCGCGTCTGGTTGGCTACACCTTC	CAISEGARLVGYTF
NA	TRBD1	TRBJ1-5	TRBV30	TGTGCCTGGAGTTGGACAGGGGGCAATCAGCCCCAGCATTTT	CAWSWTGGNQPQHF
once	TRBD1	TRBJ1-1	TRBV18	TGTGCCAGCGGGGACAGTCAACTCGAAGCTTTCTTT	CASGDSQLEAFF
NA	NA	TRBJ2-7	TRBV28	TGTGCCAGCAGTTCTGGACAGAAACTATCCTACGAGCAGTACTTC	CASSSGQKLSYEQYF
NA	NA	TRBJ2-3	TRBV10-3	TGTGCCATCAGTGAGTCGACTTCAGATACGCAGTATTTT	CAISESTSDTQYF
once	NA	TRBJ2-7	TRBV2	TGTGCCAGCAGTAGGGGGGGAGGGGAGCAGTACTTC	CASSRGGGEQYF
NA	TRBD2	TRBJ2-7	TRBV13	TGTGCCAGCAGCGCCACCCTAATTCGGACTAGCGGGAGTGCTGTAAGCTCCTACGAGCAGTACTTC	CASSATLIRTSGSAVSSYEQYF
NA	TRBD2	TRBJ2-1	TRBV9	TGTGCCAGCAGCGCACCCCTAGATCTAGCGGGAAACTCCTACAATGAGCAGTTCTTC	CASSAPLDLAGNSYNEQFF
NA	NA	TRBJ2-3	TRBV5-1	TGCGCCAGCGGCTTCGACGGGACTCTGACAGATACGCAGTATTTT	CASGFDGTLTDTQYF
NA	TRBD1	TRBJ1-1	TRBV6-1	TGTGCCAGCAGTGAAGCAGCCGGGACAGGCAAATACACTGAAGCTTTCTTT	CASSEAAGTGKYTEAFF
few	NA	TRBJ1-1	TRBV14	TGTGCCAGCAGCCAAACGATGGGGAAGAGCGGACCAACTGAAGCTTTCTTT	CASSQTMGKSGPTEAFF
NA	NA	TRBJ1-1	TRBV11-3	TGTGCCAGCAGCTTAGAAGCTAACACTGAAGCTTTCTTT	CASSLEANTEAFF
NA	NA	TRBJ1-4	TRBV11-3	TGTGCCAGCAGCTTTGACAGTCCTAATGAAAAACTGTTTTTT	CASSFDSPNEKLFF